This T cell receptor beta chain was observed in a study of immune heterogeneity within non-small cell lung tumors (dated by TCRdb to the late 2010s). The study in broad terms: By histology, the tumors included some ten non-squamous carcinomas, a few squamous cell carcinomas and 1 tumor not otherwise specified. TCR repertoires were analyzed from roughly 53 tumor loci of fewer than 19 patients, whereas transcriptome data were available for only 44 loci from approximately eleven patients. To examine intratumoral immune heterogeneity, the study used whole-exome sequencing, RNA-seq and TCR beta repertoire sequencing on multiple spatially distinct regions of each NSCLC tumor. Binding of neoantigens to the HLA alleles of each patient was predicted with netMHCpan-3.0 for mutant peptides of 8 to 11 amino acids. What the authors observed across the whole study: High-frequency TCR beta clonotypes were largely distinct between individual patients. Within a patient, the same dominant CDR3B clonotypes appeared at multiple loci, but different tumor locations also contained unique high-frequency clones. A statistically significant but moderate positive correlation (R about 0.34) was observed between local T-cell repertoire clonality and local tumor mutational burden.

For the TCR template, genomic DNA was extracted from bulk tumor tissue, and approximately 600 ng of gDNA was amplified for each sample. Multiple biopsies per primary tumor were taken during surgery, spaced as far apart as possible within the tumor mass. The study cohort was described as untreated, and the patients were newly diagnosed NSCLC cases having curative surgery. The donors were 15 patients with newly diagnosed non-small cell lung cancer who were having surgery with curative intent. Two independent pathologists examined the resected tumor masses. Only high-quality DNA and RNA samples were carried forward to sequencing. As regards this clonotype: Its antigen target is currently unknown. Per-base quality was not reported, and no clone a single base away is much larger than it.

Including the terminal cysteine and phenylalanine, the CDR3 comprises 17 residues. Kept here is only the CDR3 DNA, which spans 51 bases and is read in frame from base 1. CDR1 is given as SGHRS and CDR2 as YFSETQ, both from the germline V gene. The V end loses 0 bases and the J end loses 1 base, and a stretch of 11 bases separates them. The TCR beta CDR3 region was amplified with a multiplex PCR system, in which a first round of approximately 11 cycles was run using 32 V-gene forward and 13 J-gene reverse primers. A QIAGEN Multiplex PCR Kit was used for first-round PCR, and the primer sequences were filed in Chinese patent CN105087789A. A second PCR round added Illumina universal primers using the Phusion High-Fidelity PCR Kit. Sequencing of the TCR libraries was done on the Illumina HiSeq X Ten platform in paired-end mode with a 151 bp read length. The authors' pipeline ran thus. Cutadapt was used to discard reads without multiplex PCR primers, PEAR merged the read pairs, and MiXCR with default settings called the CDR3 regions. Shannon entropy measured repertoire diversity, and clonality was calculated as one minus the Shannon entropy divided by the ln of the count of productive unique sequences. Dominant or high-frequency T-cell clones were defined as clonotypes at frequencies of at least 0.5%. TCRdb ran its own pipeline on the public reads, namely fastp trimming at Q25 and MiXCR clone calling, and kept in-frame beta chains. Entries are consolidated by CDR3 protein sequence, retaining the most common genes and DNA. The V and J calls follow TCRdb's processing rather than the paper's. The sample table shows about 2,000 distinct CDR3 sequences, and under 30% are seen once. The top ten hold approximately 8.3% of the sample.

The sequence links TRBV5-1 to TRBJ2-6; the D region possibly corresponds to TRBD2 (5 bases align). The sequence derives from a woman aged 55-69 years with non-small cell lung cancer. Material: lung tumor tissue. The CDR3 region has the sequence CASSLGGAISGANVLTF. DNA sequence: TGCGCCAGCAGCTTGGGGGGAGCCATATCTGGGGCCAACGTCCTGACTTTC.